Listed below are T cell receptor beta chains from one sample, sequenced in a study of regulatory T cells in long-lasting Graves disease. In TCRdb, the multiplex PCR reads were re-called with MiXCR into one record per CDR3 protein. Of 550,000 to 700,000 distinct CDR3 sequences listed, about 16% were seen once; the top ten hold approximately 12%. These same records also appear under a second study, on T cells in Graves' hyperthyroidism and ophthalmopathy.

Sample: peripheral blood mononuclear cells (PBMCs), taken at new diagnosis, from a patient treated with antithyroid drugs. The receptors originated from a young man with Graves disease. Each CDR3 is given with its conserved first and last residue. Each record gives: V gene, clone size, D gene, J gene, CDR3 protein, CDR3 DNA. The D gene is left open where the match is weak. Clone size is stated in some rows and not others, as once, few, many or a class when expanded.

v_call: TRBV2; clone_size: NA; d_call: TRBD1; j_call: TRBJ1-3; cdr3_aa: CASSGQGARNTIYF; cdr3_nt: TGTGCCAGCAGTGGACAGGGGGCTAGAAACACCATATATTTT
v_call: TRBV5-1; clone_size: few; d_call: NA; j_call: TRBJ2-3; cdr3_aa: CASSLAIADYSTDTQYF; cdr3_nt: TGCGCCAGCAGCTTGGCAATAGCGGACTACTCCACAGATACGCAGTATTTT
v_call: TRBV6-1; clone_size: NA; d_call: TRBD2; j_call: TRBJ2-7; cdr3_aa: CASRAVTSGIYEQYF; cdr3_nt: TGTGCCAGCAGGGCCGTGACTAGCGGGATCTACGAGCAGTACTTC
v_call: TRBV20-1; clone_size: many; d_call: NA; j_call: TRBJ2-3; cdr3_aa: CSARGERFRGSDTQYF; cdr3_nt: TGCAGTGCTAGAGGGGAGAGGTTCAGGGGTTCAGATACGCAGTATTTT
v_call: TRBV4-1; clone_size: few; d_call: NA; j_call: TRBJ1-4; cdr3_aa: CASSQAGETNEKLFF; cdr3_nt: TGCGCCAGCAGCCAGGCCGGGGAGACTAATGAAAAACTGTTTTTT
v_call: TRBV11-1; clone_size: NA; d_call: NA; j_call: TRBJ1-6; cdr3_aa: CASSFGGGNSPLHF; cdr3_nt: TGTGCCAGCAGCTTTGGGGGCGGTAATTCACCCCTCCACTTT
v_call: TRBV29-1; clone_size: NA; d_call: NA; j_call: TRBJ2-1; cdr3_aa: CSVEDASAFF; cdr3_nt: TGCAGCGTTGAAGATGCGTCCGCATTCTTC
v_call: TRBV12-3/TRBV12-4; clone_size: many; d_call: TRBD2; j_call: TRBJ2-7; cdr3_aa: CASSLSMTSGKYEQYF; cdr3_nt: TGTGCCAGCAGTTTGAGTATGACTAGCGGGAAGTACGAGCAGTACTTC
v_call: TRBV5-4; clone_size: few; d_call: NA; j_call: TRBJ1-2; cdr3_aa: CASSFPGGNYGYTF; cdr3_nt: TGTGCCAGCAGCTTTCCCGGGGGTAACTATGGCTACACCTTC
v_call: TRBV20-1; clone_size: few; d_call: TRBD1; j_call: TRBJ1-3; cdr3_aa: CSASGTGGAGGNTIYF; cdr3_nt: TGCAGTGCTTCCGGGACAGGGGGGGCTGGTGGAAACACCATATATTTT
v_call: TRBV28; clone_size: NA; d_call: TRBD2; j_call: TRBJ2-7; cdr3_aa: CASSSLGLAHGQYF; cdr3_nt: TGTGCCAGCAGTTCTTTGGGACTAGCCCACGGGCAGTACTTC
v_call: TRBV27; clone_size: many; d_call: TRBD1; j_call: TRBJ2-6; cdr3_aa: CASNPGQGLSGANVLTF; cdr3_nt: TGTGCCAGCAATCCGGGACAGGGGCTCTCTGGGGCCAACGTCCTGACTTTC
v_call: TRBV3-1; clone_size: many; d_call: NA; j_call: TRBJ2-3; cdr3_aa: CASSQGIGTDTQYF; cdr3_nt: TGTGCCAGCAGCCAAGGGATAGGGACAGATACGCAGTATTTT
v_call: TRBV7-9; clone_size: many; d_call: NA; j_call: TRBJ2-7; cdr3_aa: CASLQGFRDEQYF; cdr3_nt: TGTGCCAGCCTGCAAGGGTTCCGTGACGAGCAGTACTTC
v_call: TRBV28; clone_size: many; d_call: TRBD1; j_call: TRBJ2-7; cdr3_aa: CASSLTPSGTGVEQYF; cdr3_nt: TGTGCCAGCAGTCTCACCCCCTCAGGGACAGGGGTCGAGCAGTACTTC
v_call: TRBV14; clone_size: few; d_call: TRBD2; j_call: TRBJ2-1; cdr3_aa: CASSQKRGLAGNEQFF; cdr3_nt: TGTGCCAGCAGCCAAAAAAGGGGACTAGCCGGAAATGAGCAGTTCTTC
v_call: TRBV19; clone_size: NA; d_call: TRBD1; j_call: TRBJ2-7; cdr3_aa: CASNQGQSYYEQYF; cdr3_nt: TGTGCCAGTAACCAGGGACAGAGCTACTACGAGCAGTACTTC
v_call: TRBV20-1; clone_size: NA; d_call: TRBD1; j_call: TRBJ2-7; cdr3_aa: CSAKGVRGHSYEQYF; cdr3_nt: TGCAGTGCTAAAGGGGTCAGGGGGCACTCCTACGAGCAGTACTTC
v_call: TRBV5-6; clone_size: NA; d_call: NA; j_call: TRBJ1-5; cdr3_aa: CASSNTGSVQPQHF; cdr3_nt: TGTGCCAGCAGCAATACAGGGTCCGTTCAGCCCCAGCATTTT
v_call: TRBV12-3/TRBV12-4; clone_size: many; d_call: TRBD1; j_call: TRBJ1-5; cdr3_aa: CASSGALTGGDQPQHF; cdr3_nt: TGTGCCAGCAGTGGGGCATTGACAGGGGGCGACCAGCCCCAGCATTTT
v_call: TRBV20-1; clone_size: NA; d_call: TRBD2; j_call: TRBJ2-7; cdr3_aa: CSARSPLAGDRDEQYF; cdr3_nt: TGCAGTGCTAGATCGCCACTAGCGGGAGATCGTGACGAGCAGTACTTC
v_call: TRBV10-3; clone_size: many; d_call: TRBD1; j_call: TRBJ2-3; cdr3_aa: CAISESITRTGAVDTQYF; cdr3_nt: TGTGCCATCAGTGAGTCGATAACAAGGACAGGGGCGGTAGATACGCAGTATTTT
v_call: TRBV12-5; clone_size: many; d_call: NA; j_call: TRBJ2-7; cdr3_aa: CASGHGYEQYF; cdr3_nt: TGTGCTAGTGGCCATGGATACGAGCAGTACTTC
v_call: TRBV12-3/TRBV12-4; clone_size: many; d_call: TRBD2; j_call: TRBJ2-7; cdr3_aa: CASTLGLAESSYEQYF; cdr3_nt: TGTGCCAGCACCCTCGGACTAGCGGAGAGCTCCTACGAGCAGTACTTC
v_call: TRBV6-2/TRBV6-3; clone_size: many; d_call: TRBD2; j_call: TRBJ2-3; cdr3_aa: CASSGTSETDTQYF; cdr3_nt: TGTGCCAGCAGTGGGACTAGCGAAACAGATACGCAGTATTTT
v_call: TRBV12-3/TRBV12-4; clone_size: NA; d_call: NA; j_call: TRBJ1-2; cdr3_aa: CASSSTLDYGYTF; cdr3_nt: TGTGCCAGCAGTTCGACGCTGGACTATGGCTACACCTTC
v_call: TRBV29-1; clone_size: few; d_call: TRBD1; j_call: TRBJ2-7; cdr3_aa: CSASRGQGSYEQYF; cdr3_nt: TGCAGCGCCAGTCGGGGACAGGGCTCCTACGAGCAGTACTTC
v_call: TRBV6-5; clone_size: few; d_call: TRBD2; j_call: TRBJ2-2; cdr3_aa: CASSYSSRSSGSRRPGELFF; cdr3_nt: TGTGCCAGCAGTTACTCCTCCCGATCTAGCGGGAGCCGTCGCCCTGGGGAGCTGTTTTTT
v_call: TRBV7-9; clone_size: NA; d_call: NA; j_call: TRBJ2-5; cdr3_aa: CASSPPEVGPLETQYF; cdr3_nt: TGTGCCAGCAGCCCCCCAGAGGTGGGGCCCCTAGAGACCCAGTACTTC
v_call: TRBV5-6; clone_size: NA; d_call: NA; j_call: TRBJ2-3; cdr3_aa: CASSFGQVSTDTQYF; cdr3_nt: TGTGCCAGCAGCTTTGGCCAGGTTAGCACAGATACGCAGTATTTT
v_call: TRBV20-1; clone_size: many; d_call: NA; j_call: TRBJ2-3; cdr3_aa: CSATNTDTQYF; cdr3_nt: TGCAGTGCAACAAACACAGATACGCAGTATTTT
v_call: TRBV7-3; clone_size: many; d_call: NA; j_call: TRBJ2-1; cdr3_aa: CASSLGDEQFF; cdr3_nt: TGTGCCAGCAGCTTAGGTGATGAGCAGTTCTTC
v_call: TRBV29-1; clone_size: many; d_call: TRBD1; j_call: TRBJ2-3; cdr3_aa: CSVRGQGATDTQYF; cdr3_nt: TGCAGCGTTAGGGGACAGGGAGCCACAGATACGCAGTATTTT
v_call: TRBV4-1; clone_size: NA; d_call: NA; j_call: TRBJ1-4; cdr3_aa: CASSQDSGRGPLF; cdr3_nt: TGCGCCAGCAGCCAAGATTCGGGCAGGGGCCCCCTTTTT
v_call: TRBV12-3/TRBV12-4; clone_size: many; d_call: NA; j_call: TRBJ1-1; cdr3_aa: CASSLAGGDTEAFF; cdr3_nt: TGTGCCAGCAGTTTAGCGGGGGGGGACACTGAAGCTTTCTTT
v_call: TRBV10-1; clone_size: many; d_call: NA; j_call: TRBJ2-1; cdr3_aa: CASSESLAGQDEQFF; cdr3_nt: TGCGCCAGCAGTGAGTCTCTAGCGGGACAGGATGAGCAGTTCTTC
v_call: TRBV5-1; clone_size: few; d_call: NA; j_call: TRBJ2-7; cdr3_aa: CPSSLLGRSYEQYF; cdr3_nt: TGCCCCAGCAGCTTGTTGGGTCGCTCCTACGAGCAGTACTTC
v_call: TRBV5-4; clone_size: NA; d_call: NA; j_call: TRBJ2-5; cdr3_aa: CASSFQGQTQETQYF; cdr3_nt: TGTGCCAGCAGCTTCCAGGGGCAGACACAAGAGACCCAGTACTTC
v_call: TRBV19; clone_size: few; d_call: NA; j_call: TRBJ1-5; cdr3_aa: CASSSLQGGPNQPQHF; cdr3_nt: TGTGCCAGTAGTAGCCTACAGGGTGGTCCCAATCAGCCCCAGCATTTT
v_call: TRBV5-5; clone_size: few; d_call: NA; j_call: TRBJ1-1; cdr3_aa: CASSFLQRNTEAFF; cdr3_nt: TGTGCCAGCAGCTTTCTTCAGCGAAACACTGAAGCTTTCTTT
v_call: TRBV24-1; clone_size: few; d_call: TRBD1; j_call: TRBJ1-4; cdr3_aa: CATSGPILGTGRLGEANEKLFF; cdr3_nt: TGTGCCACCAGTGGCCCAATATTAGGGACAGGACGTCTGGGTGAAGCTAATGAAAAACTGTTTTTT
v_call: TRBV5-1; clone_size: NA; d_call: NA; j_call: TRBJ2-5; cdr3_aa: CASSSGILGGETQYF; cdr3_nt: TGCGCCAGCAGCTCCGGGATTCTCGGGGGAGAGACCCAGTACTTC
v_call: TRBV5-1; clone_size: few; d_call: NA; j_call: TRBJ1-2; cdr3_aa: CASSPHVAGTNYGYTF; cdr3_nt: TGCGCCAGCAGCCCCCACGTAGCAGGGACTAACTATGGCTACACCTTC
v_call: TRBV28; clone_size: NA; d_call: TRBD2; j_call: TRBJ2-3; cdr3_aa: CASSARLASTDTQYF; cdr3_nt: TGTGCCAGCAGTGCCAGACTAGCCTCCACAGATACGCAGTATTTT
v_call: TRBV6-1; clone_size: NA; d_call: NA; j_call: TRBJ1-1; cdr3_aa: CASSVGRLMDTEAFF; cdr3_nt: TGTGCCAGCAGTGTAGGCAGGTTGATGGACACTGAAGCTTTCTTT
v_call: TRBV2; clone_size: NA; d_call: NA; j_call: TRBJ1-3; cdr3_aa: CAIFKAGNTIYF; cdr3_nt: TGTGCCATATTTAAAGCAGGAAACACCATATATTTT
v_call: TRBV6-1; clone_size: many; d_call: NA; j_call: TRBJ2-7; cdr3_aa: CASSEASFGEQYF; cdr3_nt: TGTGCCAGCAGTGAAGCTAGCTTTGGCGAGCAGTACTTC
v_call: TRBV15; clone_size: NA; d_call: TRBD1; j_call: TRBJ1-1; cdr3_aa: CATSAGQGSTEAFF; cdr3_nt: TGTGCCACCAGCGCCGGACAGGGGTCCACTGAAGCTTTCTTT
v_call: TRBV19; clone_size: NA; d_call: NA; j_call: TRBJ2-1; cdr3_aa: CATREAGPGNEQFF; cdr3_nt: TGTGCCACTCGAGAGGCGGGGCCGGGGAATGAGCAGTTCTTC
v_call: TRBV7-2; clone_size: few; d_call: NA; j_call: TRBJ1-2; cdr3_aa: CASSSEKQGDYGYTF; cdr3_nt: TGTGCCAGCAGCTCCGAGAAACAGGGAGACTATGGCTACACCTTC
v_call: TRBV11-2; clone_size: NA; d_call: NA; j_call: TRBJ2-7; cdr3_aa: CASSLDSGQYF; cdr3_nt: TGTGCCAGCAGCTTAGATAGCGGGCAGTACTTC
v_call: TRBV29-1; clone_size: NA; d_call: NA; j_call: TRBJ2-3; cdr3_aa: CSVEGSAGNTDTQYF; cdr3_nt: TGCAGCGTTGAAGGGTCTGCAGGGAACACAGATACGCAGTATTTT
v_call: TRBV6-1; clone_size: few; d_call: TRBD1; j_call: TRBJ2-6; cdr3_aa: CASSETGVSSGANVLTF; cdr3_nt: TGTGCCAGCAGTGAAACAGGGGTTTCCTCTGGGGCCAACGTCCTGACTTTC
v_call: TRBV6-1; clone_size: few; d_call: NA; j_call: TRBJ1-1; cdr3_aa: CASFLVTMNTEAFF; cdr3_nt: TGTGCCAGCTTCCTGGTGACTATGAACACTGAAGCTTTCTTT
v_call: TRBV4-1; clone_size: few; d_call: NA; j_call: TRBJ2-7; cdr3_aa: CASSQHKVSYEQYF; cdr3_nt: TGCGCCAGCAGCCAACACAAGGTCTCCTACGAGCAGTACTTC